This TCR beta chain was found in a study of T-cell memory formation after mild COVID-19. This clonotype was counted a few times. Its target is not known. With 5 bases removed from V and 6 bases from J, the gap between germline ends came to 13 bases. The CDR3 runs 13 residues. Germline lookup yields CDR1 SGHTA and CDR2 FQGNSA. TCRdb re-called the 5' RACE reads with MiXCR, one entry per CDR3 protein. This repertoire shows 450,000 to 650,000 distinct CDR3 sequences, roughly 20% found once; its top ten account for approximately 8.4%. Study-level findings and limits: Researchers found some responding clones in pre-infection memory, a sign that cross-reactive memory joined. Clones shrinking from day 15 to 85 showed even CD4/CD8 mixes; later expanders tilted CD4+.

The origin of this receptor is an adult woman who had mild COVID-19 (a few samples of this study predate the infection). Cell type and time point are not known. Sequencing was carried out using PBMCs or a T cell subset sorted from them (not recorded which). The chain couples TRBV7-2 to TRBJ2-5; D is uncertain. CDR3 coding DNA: TGTGCCAGCAGCCCTCGAGGTGGGAAGACCCAGTACTTC. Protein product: CASSPRGGKTQYF.